The 27 T cell receptor beta chains presented below share a single source sample, sequenced in a study of T cells in Graves' hyperthyroidism and ophthalmopathy. There were TCR beta CDR3 regions amplified from RNA transcripts. An initial round of RT-PCR targeting the TCR CDR3 relied on the HTBI primer set. TCRdb re-called the multiplex PCR reads through MiXCR, storing one row per CDR3 protein. The sample carries about 760,000 distinct CDR3 sequences, 35% recorded once. Input material: blood. The receptors derive from a woman in her thirties or forties with Graves' hyperthyroidism.

This clonotype has only a few counts. The chain uses TRBV5-1 and TRBJ1-2; TRBD1 matches at 12 bases. Germline trimming cut 2 bases from V and 6 bases from J; bases unmatched to any gene: 5. The V gene's germline CDR1 is SGHRS and CDR2 YFSETQ. There are 15 residues in the CDR3. The CDR3 loop reads CASSFGTGGGNGYTF. CDR3 DNA: TGCGCCAGCAGCTTCGGGACAGGGGGCGGTAATGGCTACACCTTC.

This clonotype was recorded a few times. The junction differs from germline at one of its ends, possibly a read error. The rearrangement joins TRBV5-5 to TRBJ2-7; a weak D match, TRBD1 (6 bases). Germline V gene data show CDR1 as SGHKS and CDR2 as YYEKEE (reference sequence). The length of the CDR3 is 16 residues. The CDR3 sequence: CASSLRRGHSLYEQYF. DNA for the CDR3: TGCGCCAGCAGCCTGCGACGGGGACATAGCCTCTACGAGCAGTACTTC.

The genes are TRBV7-2 and TRBJ2-3; 9 nucleotides agree with TRBD2. Germline CDR1 and CDR2: SGHTA and FQGNSA. This CDR3 contains 15 residues. Germline trimming cut 5 bases from V and 6 bases from J; bases unmatched to any gene: 9. The CDR3 is CASSHGSGGRDTQYF. Written as DNA, the CDR3 is TGTGCCAGCAGCCACGGAAGCGGGGGGCGGGATACGCAGTATTTT.

The rearrangement joins TRBV13 to TRBJ2-5; possible D gene TRBD2, 6 bases. This CDR3 has 15 amino acids. V was pared by 1 base and J by 4 bases, with 13 bases between. The germline V gene encodes CDR1 PRHDT and CDR2 FYEKMQ (reference sequence). The CDR3 coding sequence is TGTGCCAGCAGCTTAGCCGGGGGAATTCGAGAGACCCAGTACTTC. As protein: CASSLAGGIRETQYF.

The chain combines TRBV6-2 or TRBV6-3 with TRBJ1-5; 7 bases map to TRBD1. This CDR3 is 13 amino acids long. The V and J ends lost 6 bases and 3 bases, in that order; junction bases with no gene match: 2. In germline, CDR1 is MNHEY, CDR2 SVGEGT. The CDR3 DNA is TGTGCCAGCAGCACAGGGGCCAATCAGCCCCAGCATTTT. Protein product: CASSTGANQPQHF.

CDR3 region: CASSQEGGLAGPPGAQYF. The CDR3 DNA is TGCGCCAGCAGCCAAGAAGGGGGACTAGCGGGCCCACCGGGGGCCCAGTACTTC. The chain employs TRBV4-3 and TRBJ2-5, with TRBD2 matching 12 bases. This CDR3 has 18 residues. CDR1 is LGHNA, CDR2 YSLEER, per germline. The V segment lost 0 bases and the J segment 9 bases; nucleotides outside the gene matches: 14.

The table lists this clonotype with a count of one. The rearrangement joins TRBV20-1 to TRBJ2-7; TRBD2 might be the D (6 bases). This CDR3 region has 13 residues. Trimming removed 6 bases at V and 0 bases at J, with 12 bases between. From germline, CDR1 is DFQATT and CDR2 SNEGSKA (reference sequence). The CDR3 sequence is CSAQRASSYEQYF. The CDR3 DNA follows: TGCAGTGCCCAGCGGGCTAGCTCCTACGAGCAGTACTTC.

This chain joins TRBV19 and TRBJ2-2; D might be TRBD1 (6 bases). V lost 5 bases, J lost 7 bases, and 14 bases lay in between. Germline V lookup: CDR1 LNHDA, CDR2 SQIVND (reference sequence). The CDR3 runs 14 residues. The CDR3 nucleotides are TGTGCCAGTAGTGCCCTACAGGGCGTCGGGGAGCTGTTTTTT. Amino acids: CASSALQGVGELFF.

V gene TRBV7-9 combines with J gene TRBJ2-2, with D perhaps TRBD2 (6 bases). The V gene lost 6 bases and the J gene lost 7 bases, with 12 bases spanning the gap. Germline V gene data show CDR1 as SEHNR and CDR2 as FQNEAQ (reference sequence). CDR3 length equals 13 residues. CDR3 amino acids: CASRRDWDGELFF. CDR3 nucleotides: TGTGCCAGCAGGCGGGACTGGGACGGGGAGCTGTTTTTT.

V is TRBV19 and J is TRBJ2-1, with a possible D match to TRBD1 (6 bases). Germline V gene data show CDR1 as LNHDA and CDR2 as SQIVND (reference sequence). The CDR3 is 12 residues long. The V end was cut by 5 bases, the J end by 10 bases, with 12 bases between. CDR3 nucleotide sequence: TGTGCCAGTAGTCTAGGGGGTCGCGAGCAGTTCTTC. Translation: CASSLGGREQFF.

V and J are TRBV7-2 and TRBJ2-7; TRBD1 agrees at 8 bases. V shed 5 bases and J 5 bases; nucleotides not matched to a gene: 11. CDR1 SGHTA and CDR2 FQGNSA come from the germline V gene. This CDR3 region has 15 residues. Written as DNA, the CDR3 is TGTGCCAGCAGCGTCAGGGGGCTCCTCGCCCACGAGCAGTACTTC. This encodes CASSVRGLLAHEQYF.

There are many counts of this clonotype. In DNA form, the CDR3 reads TGTGCCATCAGTGAGCAGAGCTCCTATGGCTACACCTTC. Amino acids: CAISEQSSYGYTF. The rearrangement links TRBV10-3 to TRBJ1-2; D remains ambiguous. The V end lost 2 bases, the J end lost 4 bases, and 8 bases lay between the germline ends. Germline-derived CDR1 and CDR2 are ENHRY and SYGVKD. The CDR3 runs 13 residues.

This sequence joins TRBV7-2 and TRBJ2-2, with 9 bases that match TRBD2. There are 17 residues in the CDR3. Germline V gene data show CDR1 as SGHTA and CDR2 as FQGNSA. Unmatched junction bases numbered 8, after V lost 5 bases and J lost 1 base. The CDR3 DNA is TGTGCCAGCAGCCAAGGAGCAGCGGGGGGGAACACCGGGGAGCTGTTTTTT. Translation: CASSQGAAGGNTGELFF.

This clonotype was found many times. The rearrangement joins TRBV29-1 to TRBJ2-5; TRBD2 is a possible D gene (6 bases). Germline V gives CDR1 SQVTM, CDR2 ANQGSEA. The CDR3 extends over 15 amino acids. V lost 6 bases, J lost 0 bases, and 17 bases lay in between. The CDR3 DNA follows: TGCAGCGTCCAAGAGGGCGGAGGGAACCAAGAGACCCAGTACTTC. Translated: CSVQEGGGNQETQYF.

This clonotype was recorded a few times. This chain uses TRBV11-2 with TRBJ1-5; D not resolved. Looked up from germline, CDR1 is SGHAT and CDR2 is FQNNGV. Trimming cost V 7 bases and J 1 base, with 8 bases left between them. CDR3 length: 13 amino acids. CDR3 nucleotides: TGTGCCAGCACGTTACAGAGCAATCAGCCCCAGCATTTT. Translation gives CASTLQSNQPQHF. The full variable domain, its missing parts supplied by reference TRBV11-2 and TRBJ1-5, is EAGVAQSPRYKIIEKRQSVAFWCNPISGHATLYWYQQILGQGPKLLIQFQNNGVVDDSQLPKDRFSAERLKGVDSTLKIQPAKLEDSAVYLCASTLQSNQPQHFGDGTRLSIL.

This clonotype was observed a handful of times. The chain couples TRBV7-9 to TRBJ2-5; D perhaps matches TRBD2 (7 bases). The CDR3 extends over 15 amino acids. Germline V CDR1 and CDR2: SEHNR, FQNEAQ (reference sequence). V dropped 11 bases and J dropped 4 bases, with 23 bases sitting between them. The CDR3 sequence is CAWSALGGQGETQYF. Here the CDR3 DNA reads TGTGCCTGGTCCGCCCTCGGGGGGCAGGGAGAGACCCAGTACTTC.

This clonotype was seen repeatedly, ten times or more. The chain links TRBV12-3 or TRBV12-4 to TRBJ1-5, with no clear D. The CDR3 consists of 14 residues. V gave up 4 bases and J gave up 6 bases, with 13 bases separating them. CDR3 nucleotide sequence: TGTGCCAGCAGTTCCCAGCCTCGCATTCAGCCCCAGCATTTT. Translation: CASSSQPRIQPQHF.

The V gene is TRBV11-2, the J gene TRBJ1-2; D is undetermined. CDR1 and CDR2 from the germline V gene are SGHAT and FQNNGV. The length of the CDR3 is 14 residues. V lost 3 bases to trimming and J lost 3 bases, with 11 bases between them. The DNA of the CDR3 is TGTGCCAGCAGCTTCCACCCCGGGGACTATGGCTACACCTTC. Translation: CASSFHPGDYGYTF.

A word on this clonotype: One end of the junction does not line up with germline, which may come from a read error. This chain connects TRBV4-3 to TRBJ2-7; possibly TRBD1 or TRBD2 for D (5 bases each). CDR3 length: 15 amino acids. Germline V gene sequence: CDR1 LGHNA, CDR2 YSLEER. The CDR3 reads CASGQERDGPYEQYF. CDR3 DNA: TGCGCCAGCGGCCAAGAACGGGACGGACCCTACGAGCAGTACTTC.

The chain combines TRBV7-2 with TRBJ2-7; no clear D gene. Deletions cut 3 bases from V and 6 bases from J, with 24 bases between. The germline V gene encodes CDR1 SGHTA and CDR2 FQGNSA. The CDR3 has 17 residues. The CDR3 region has the DNA TGTGCCAGCAGCTTGAACCCTCCACCTAGGGTCCCCTTCGAGCAGTACTTC. Protein product: CASSLNPPPRVPFEQYF.

This clonotype was picked up many times. The gene calls are TRBV29-1 and TRBJ2-7, with D uncertain. CDR3 length: 12 residues. Trimming removed 5 bases at V and 6 bases at J, with 14 bases between. Germline CDR1 is SQVTM and CDR2 is ANQGSEA. The CDR3 region has the DNA TGCAGCGTTATGGTGGGCCTAGGCGAGCAGTACTTC. This translates into CSVMVGLGEQYF.

The chain joins TRBV10-3 to TRBJ2-7; 7 bases are a match to TRBD1. Gene TRBJ2-1 matches the end of the DNA better, so the J call may be wrong. CDR1 is ENHRY and CDR2 is SYGVKD in the germline V gene. This CDR3 has 13 residues. The CDR3 loop is CAISELTGDEQFF. The CDR3 DNA reads as TGTGCCATCAGTGAGTTAACAGGGGATGAGCAGTTCTTC.

The chain employs TRBV15 and TRBJ2-7, with TRBD1 identical over 9 bases. Germline values: CDR1 LNHNV, CDR2 YYDKDF (reference sequence). The CDR3 contains 16 residues. Trimming at V came to 0 bases and at J to 7 bases, leaving 10 bases not matched to a gene. Written as DNA, the CDR3 is TGTGCCACCAGCAGAGAGATCGGACAGGGGACGAATGAGCAGTACTTC. Translation gives CATSREIGQGTNEQYF.

Of note for this clonotype: This may stem from a read error, because a much larger clone lies one nucleotide away. The chain links TRBV12-3 or TRBV12-4 to TRBJ1-5, with D perhaps matching TRBD1 (5 bases). The CDR3 spans 14 residues. The chain's CDR3 is CASSWDGDNRPQHF. The CDR3 nucleotides read TGTGCCAGCAGTTGGGACGGTGACAATCGGCCCCAGCATTTT.

J is TRBJ2-7 and V is TRBV12-3 or TRBV12-4; D not certain. The V end was cut by 6 bases, the J end by 0 bases, with 12 bases between. The CDR3 covers 14 residues. CDR3 in amino acids: CASRPRVDSYEQYF. The CDR3, as DNA: TGTGCCAGCAGGCCCAGAGTAGACTCCTACGAGCAGTACTTC.

This clonotype was found many times. The chain employs TRBV7-9 and TRBJ2-7, with D unresolved. The CDR3 length is 14 residues. Germline V gives CDR1 SEHNR, CDR2 FQNEAQ (reference sequence). Trimming took 3 bases from V and 0 from J, leaving 9 bases between them. CDR3 protein: CASSLASYSYEQYF. CDR3 bases: TGTGCCAGCAGCTTGGCCAGTTACTCCTACGAGCAGTACTTC.

This clonotype showed up just a few times. The CDR3 reads CSARDDRGLYEQYF. Here the CDR3 DNA reads TGCAGTGCTAGAGACGACAGGGGGTTGTACGAGCAGTACTTC. The J gene is TRBJ2-7, the V gene TRBV20-1; 9 bases align to TRBD1. Trimming took 0 bases from V and 4 from J; bases not matched to a gene: 4. The CDR3 has 14 amino acids. Germline V CDR1 and CDR2: DFQATT, SNEGSKA (reference sequence).